The 13 T cell receptor beta chains listed next were all sequenced from one sample in a study of cytomegalovirus exposure and HLA in healthy donors. The PCR ran on 60 Vbeta and 13 Jbeta primers. Repertoires were generated with immunoSEQ multiplex PCR, while TCRdb's copy carries only in-frame clones and drops some. This sample has about 160,000 clones, with 65% to 90% found just once. The sequenced material came from PBMCs. These receptors were taken from a man aged 45-65 years in good health and CMV-seropositive.

A few counts support this clone. Here the CDR3 reads CASSGVMDTEAFF. CDR3 coding DNA: TGTGCCAGCAGCGGAGTTATGGACACTGAAGCTTTCTTT. The chain employs TRBV9 and TRBJ1-1; no clear D gene. The CDR3 runs 13 residues. In germline, CDR1 is SGDLS, CDR2 YYNGEE. V dropped 3 bases and J dropped 3 bases, with 9 bases sitting between them.

V and J are TRBV19 and TRBJ2-7; D possibly corresponds to TRBD2 (5 bases). The CDR3 sequence is 14 residues long. Germline-derived CDR1 and CDR2 are LNHDA and SQIVND (reference sequence). Trimming stripped 4 bases from V and 6 bases from J, with 16 bases between. The CDR3 sequence: CASSTPDREGEQYF. CDR3 nucleotides: TGTGCCAGTAGTACCCCGGACCGGGAAGGCGAGCAGTACTTC. The whole variable domain, remainder taken from reference TRBV19 and TRBJ2-7, is DGGITQSPKYLFRKEGQNVTLSCEQNLNHDAMYWYRQDPGQGLRLIYYSQIVNDFQKGDIAEGYSVSREKKESFPLTVTSAQKNPTAFYLCASSTPDREGEQYFGPGTRLTVT.

V gene TRBV6-1 combines with J gene TRBJ2-5, with D possibly TRBD2 on 5 matching bases. Trimming removed 4 bases at V and 2 bases at J, with 26 bases between. This CDR3 spans 19 amino acids. The germline V gene encodes CDR1 MNHNS and CDR2 SASEGT. CDR3 amino acids: CASSGDLWELTFPQETQYF. Here the CDR3 DNA reads TGTGCCAGCAGTGGCGATTTGTGGGAGTTAACCTTCCCTCAAGAGACCCAGTACTTC.

The rearrangement uses TRBV10-3 and TRBJ1-6; D may be TRBD1 (5 bases). The ends were cut back, 5 bases at V and 10 bases at J, with 18 bases in the middle. The CDR3 length is 15 residues. CDR1 ENHRY and CDR2 SYGVKD come from the germline V gene. DNA for the CDR3: TGTGCCATCAGTACCCAAGCGGGGCAAGGGTCACCCCTCCACTTT. Protein: CAISTQAGQGSPLHF.

V is TRBV7-9 and J is TRBJ1-2, with 12 bases that match TRBD1. After removal of 7 bases from V and 4 bases from J, the junction contained 16 bases not matched to a gene. This CDR3 contains 18 residues. Germline V gene data show CDR1 as SEHNR and CDR2 as FQNEAQ (reference sequence). DNA for the CDR3: TGTGCCAGCAACAAAACCCGGGACAGGGGGCGATTTGGCTATGGCTACACCTTC. Protein: CASNKTRDRGRFGYGYTF.

The rearrangement links TRBV5-4 to TRBJ2-1; 7 bases map to TRBD1. The CDR3 is 14 residues long. Germline CDR1 and CDR2: SGHNT and YYREEE (reference sequence). Trimming at V came to 2 bases and at J to 5 bases, leaving 4 bases not matched to a gene. CDR3 coding DNA: TGTGCCAGCAGCTTTCGAGACAGGGACAATGAGCAGTTCTTC. Encoded protein: CASSFRDRDNEQFF. Supplemented by reference TRBV5-4 and TRBJ2-1, the full variable domain reads ETGVTQSPTHLIKTRGQQVTLRCSSQSGHNTVSWYQQALGQGPQFIFQYYREEENGRGNFPPRFSGLQFPNYSSELNVNALELDDSALYLCASSFRDRDNEQFFGPGTRLTVL.

This chain uses TRBV19 with TRBJ2-1, with 9 bases aligning to TRBD1. Losses at the gene ends were 5 bases for V and 15 bases for J; bases not matched to a gene: 11. CDR1 LNHDA and CDR2 SQIVND come from the germline V gene (reference sequence). This CDR3 has 13 residues. The CDR3 region has the DNA TGTGCCAGTAGTGGAACAGGGGGCCTGGTTTTGTTCTTC. This encodes CASSGTGGLVLFF.

J is TRBJ1-2 and V is TRBV2; D ambiguous. Germline V gives CDR1 SNHLY, CDR2 FYNNEI. Between the trimmed V and J ends, which lost 8 bases and 4 bases, there was a span of 23 bases. The CDR3 loop spans 16 amino acids. The CDR3 region has the DNA TGTGCCAGCGTCCAGGACCCGGGAGATAATACCTATGGCTACACCTTC. Residues: CASVQDPGDNTYGYTF.

This sequence joins TRBV5-6 and TRBJ2-5; tentative D call: TRBD1 (6 bases). Trimming pared 6 bases from V and 5 bases from J, leaving 17 bases between. The CDR3 has 14 amino acids. The germline V gene has CDR1 SGHDT and CDR2 YYEEEE. The CDR3 loop reads CASKEWTVEETQYF. CDR3 bases: TGTGCCAGCAAAGAGTGGACAGTTGAGGAGACCCAGTACTTC.

A single count supports this clone. The J gene is TRBJ2-4, the V gene TRBV7-2; D is uncertain. V lost 1 base, J lost 0 bases, and 7 bases lay in between. The CDR3 consists of 15 residues. Germline CDR1 and CDR2: SGHTA and FQGNSA. CDR3 DNA: TGTGCCAGCAGCTTAGGTCCTCTAGCCAAAAACATTCAGTACTTC. Translated, it gives CASSLGPLAKNIQYF. Full variable domain (outside the CDR3, taken from reference TRBV7-2 and TRBJ2-4): GAGVSQSPSNKVTEKGKDVELRCDPISGHTALYWYRQSLGQGLEFLIYFQGNSAPDKSGLPSDRFSAERTGGSVSTLTIQRTQQEDSAVYLCASSLGPLAKNIQYFGAGTRLSVL.

This clone was recorded only once. This rearrangement joins TRBV10-1 to TRBJ2-7; perhaps TRBD2 as D (6 bases). This CDR3 region has 14 residues. CDR1 and CDR2 from the germline V gene are WNHNN and SYGVQD (reference sequence). Trimming took off 0 bases at V and 4 bases at J, with 10 bases between the two ends. The CDR3 loop reads CASSESRDLYEQYF. Written as DNA, the CDR3 is TGCGCCAGCAGTGAGTCAAGGGACTTGTACGAGCAGTACTTC.

V gene TRBV7-3 combines with J gene TRBJ2-5; the match to TRBD1 covers 10 bases. The junction had 6 bases not matched to a gene; V was cut back by 4 bases and J by 4 bases. CDR3 length: 15 residues. From germline, CDR1 is SGHTA and CDR2 FQGTGA. The DNA of the CDR3 is TGTGCCAGCAGCTCGCGGACAGGGGGAGGAGAGACCCAGTACTTC. It is translated as CASSSRTGGGETQYF.

The chain employs TRBV10-3 and TRBJ2-3; D perhaps matches TRBD2 (7 bases). Trimming took off 7 bases at V and 2 bases at J, with 13 bases between the two ends. Germline V CDR1 and CDR2: ENHRY, SYGVKD. The CDR3 loop spans 14 amino acids. The CDR3 coding sequence is TGTGCCATCAAGGGAGGGGGGGACACAGATACGCAGTATTTT. Residues: CAIKGGGDTDTQYF.